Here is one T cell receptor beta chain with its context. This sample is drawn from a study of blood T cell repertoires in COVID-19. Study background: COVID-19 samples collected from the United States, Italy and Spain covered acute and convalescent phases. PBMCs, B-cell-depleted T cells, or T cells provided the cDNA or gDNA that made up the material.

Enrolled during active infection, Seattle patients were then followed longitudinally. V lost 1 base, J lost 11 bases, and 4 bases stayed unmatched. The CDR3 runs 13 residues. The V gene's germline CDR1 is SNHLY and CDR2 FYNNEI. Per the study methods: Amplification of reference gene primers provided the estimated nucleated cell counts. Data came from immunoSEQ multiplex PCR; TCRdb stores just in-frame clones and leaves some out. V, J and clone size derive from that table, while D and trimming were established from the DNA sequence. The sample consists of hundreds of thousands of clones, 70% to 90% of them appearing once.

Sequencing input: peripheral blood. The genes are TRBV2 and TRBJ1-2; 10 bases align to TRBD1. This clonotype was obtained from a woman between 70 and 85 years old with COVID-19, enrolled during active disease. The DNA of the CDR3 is TGTGCCAGCAGTGAAGTCTGGGACAGGGGTTACACCTTC. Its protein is CASSEVWDRGYTF.